The 22 T cell receptor beta chains below come from one sample, sequenced in a study of T cells in narcolepsy. Sequencing used immunoSEQ multiplex PCR; TCRdb keeps in-frame clones, though not all of them. The data hold under 35,000 clones, with 80% to 85% observed a single time. The sequencing input was CD45RA- memory CD4+ T cells from PBMCs. These receptors all stem from a human donor with narcolepsy.

The rearrangement joins TRBV5-4 to TRBJ2-7; TRBD2 matches at 11 bases. The CDR3 has 16 amino acids. V gave up 4 bases and J gave up 2 bases; unmatched junction bases: 8. Germline V gives CDR1 SGHNT, CDR2 YYREEE (reference sequence). CDR3 nucleotide sequence: TGTGCCAGCAGCCGTACAGGGACTAGCGGAACCTACGAGCAGTACTTC. Protein product: CASSRTGTSGTYEQYF. Complete variable domain (other parts from reference TRBV5-4 and TRBJ2-7): ETGVTQSPTHLIKTRGQQVTLRCSSQSGHNTVSWYQQALGQGPQFIFQYYREEENGRGNFPPRFSGLQFPNYSSELNVNALELDDSALYLCASSRTGTSGTYEQYFGPGTRLTVT.

This clone was detected once. The chain has TRBV30 and TRBJ1-1; D not resolved. V was pared by 3 bases and J by 1 base, with 12 bases between. Per germline, CDR1 GTSNPN and CDR2 SVGIG (reference sequence). The CDR3 is 14 residues long. CDR3 in amino acids: CAWSRRAPNTEAFF. The CDR3 DNA follows: TGTGCCTGGAGCCGCCGGGCACCGAACACTGAAGCTTTCTTT.

The rearrangement joins TRBV5-8 to TRBJ2-2, with D perhaps given as TRBD1 or TRBD2 (5 bases each). CDR3 length: 14 amino acids. Germline CDR1 SGHTS, CDR2 YDEGEE. The V and J ends lost 5 bases and 3 bases respectively, with 11 bases between them. CDR3 amino acids: CASRPRGHTGELFF. The CDR3 coding sequence is TGTGCCAGCAGACCGAGGGGACACACCGGGGAGCTGTTTTTT.

The chain carries TRBV29-1 and TRBJ2-7; the D is unclear. The germline V gene encodes CDR1 SQVTM and CDR2 ANQGSEA. This CDR3 is built from 11 residues. V was clipped by 7 bases and J by 4 bases, with 11 bases between them. The CDR3 nucleotides read TGCAGCGCGAGTGGGTTATACGAGCAGTACTTC. This sequence encodes CSASGLYEQYF.

V gene TRBV7-3 combines with J gene TRBJ2-1; TRBD2 matches at 10 bases. CDR1 is SGHTA, CDR2 FQGTGA, per germline. J was trimmed by 2 bases and V by 5 bases; bases with no gene match: 3. The CDR3 has 15 residues. The DNA of the CDR3 is TGTGCCAGCAGCCCCACTAGCGGGACCTACAATGAGCAGTTCTTC. It is translated as CASSPTSGTYNEQFF.

The J gene is TRBJ1-1, the V gene TRBV2, with a possible D match to TRBD1 (5 bases). The CDR3 spans 14 residues. V lost 8 bases and J 0 bases, leaving 13 bases between the germline ends. Germline V gives CDR1 SNHLY, CDR2 FYNNEI. In nucleotides, the CDR3 is TGTGCCAGCCTACCGGGACGGCTGAACACTGAAGCTTTCTTT. Encoded protein: CASLPGRLNTEAFF.

V and J are TRBV2 and TRBJ1-1; 9 bases align to TRBD1. The ends lost 5 bases at V and 0 bases at J; junction bases unmatched: 10. Germline V gene data show CDR1 as SNHLY and CDR2 as FYNNEI. The CDR3 is 17 residues long. CDR3 loop: CASSRGQGRLLNTEAFF. The CDR3 coding sequence is TGTGCCAGCAGTAGAGGACAGGGGCGCTTATTGAACACTGAAGCTTTCTTT. The whole variable domain, remainder taken from reference TRBV2 and TRBJ1-1, is EPEVTQTPSHQVTQMGQEVILRCVPISNHLYFYWYRQILGQKVEFLVSFYNNEISEKSEIFDDQFSVERPDGSNFTLKIRSTKLEDSAMYFCASSRGQGRLLNTEAFFGQGTRLTVV.

In its sample, this clone was seen once. The V gene is TRBV7-3, the J gene TRBJ2-5; TRBD1 or TRBD2 may be the D gene (6 bases each). V was trimmed by 8 bases and J by 1 base, leaving 11 bases between them. Germline CDR1 reads SGHTA; CDR2 reads FQGTGA. The CDR3 consists of 13 residues. CDR3 coding DNA: TGTGCCAGCGGGAGGACAGCCCAAGAGACCCAGTACTTC. The encoded protein is CASGRTAQETQYF.

This clone was seen just once. The chain uses TRBV28 and TRBJ1-6, with a tentative D call TRBD1 (5 bases). The CDR3 extends over 17 amino acids. Deletions cut 5 bases from V and 7 bases from J, with 21 bases between. The germline V gene has CDR1 MDHEN and CDR2 SYDVKM. The chain's CDR3 is CASSISDSGQDNSPLHF. CDR3 nucleotides: TGTGCCAGCAGTATATCCGACAGCGGGCAAGACAATTCACCCCTCCACTTT.

This chain links TRBV10-3 with TRBJ2-5, with 10 bases identical to TRBD2. The CDR3 is made up of 18 amino acids. Germline assignment: CDR1 ENHRY and CDR2 SYGVKD. The V gene end was trimmed by 2 bases and the J gene end by 1 base; junction bases not matched to a gene: 10. The CDR3 loop reads CAISEPFGVAGGQETQYF. The CDR3 bases are TGTGCCATCAGTGAGCCCTTCGGTGTAGCGGGGGGCCAAGAGACCCAGTACTTC.

The chain recombines TRBV2 with TRBJ1-2, with no clear D. V lost 4 bases and J lost 8, with 5 bases in between. The CDR3 sequence is 10 residues long. Germline CDR1 is SNHLY and CDR2 is FYNNEI. The CDR3 DNA reads TGTGCCAGCAGTGGGGCGGGCTACACCTTC. Protein product: CASSGAGYTF. The full variable domain, completed using reference TRBV2 and TRBJ1-2, is EPEVTQTPSHQVTQMGQEVILRCVPISNHLYFYWYRQILGQKVEFLVSFYNNEISEKSEIFDDQFSVERPDGSNFTLKIRSTKLEDSAMYFCASSGAGYTFGSGTRLTVV.

CDR3 DNA sequence: TGTGCCAGCAGACAAACCGATCCACCCTACGAGCAGTACTTC. It codes for CASRQTDPPYEQYF. The genes are TRBV2 and TRBJ2-7; D not resolved. V was pared by 6 bases and J by 2 bases, with 14 bases between. CDR1 and CDR2 from the germline V gene are SNHLY and FYNNEI. The CDR3 length is 14 residues.

CDR3 DNA sequence: TGTGCCAGCAGCCCCTCGGCGGGGCGGGGGGGCCGCAATGAGCAGTTCTTC. It encodes CASSPSAGRGGRNEQFF. The rearrangement links TRBV11-2 to TRBJ2-1; 9 bases are shared with TRBD2. The junction had 14 bases not matched to a gene; V was cut back by 5 bases and J by 6 bases. Germline V gene sequence: CDR1 SGHAT, CDR2 FQNNGV. The CDR3 contains 17 residues.

As DNA, the CDR3 is TGTGCCAGCAGGACCAGTGGCAGATTAGCCAAAAACATTCAGTACTTC. Translated: CASRTSGRLAKNIQYF. The V call is TRBV2, the J call TRBJ2-4; D remains unclear. Germline values: CDR1 SNHLY, CDR2 FYNNEI. The ends were cut back, 6 bases at V and 0 bases at J, with 15 bases in the middle. This CDR3 has 16 amino acids. The whole variable domain, filled in from reference TRBV2 and TRBJ2-4, reads EPEVTQTPSHQVTQMGQEVILRCVPISNHLYFYWYRQILGQKVEFLVSFYNNEISEKSEIFDDQFSVERPDGSNFTLKIRSTKLEDSAMYFCASRTSGRLAKNIQYFGAGTRLSVL.

CDR3 in amino acids: CAWSLDGFSSYNSPLHF. CDR3 coding DNA: TGTGCCTGGAGTCTCGACGGATTTAGCTCCTATAATTCACCCCTCCACTTT. V and J are TRBV30 and TRBJ1-6; no firm D call. V gave up 2 bases and J gave up 0 bases, with 14 bases separating them. The germline CDR1 and CDR2 sequences are GTSNPN and SVGIG (reference sequence). The CDR3 is 17 residues long.

The chain has TRBV7-1 and TRBJ2-7; D tentatively reads TRBD1 or TRBD2 (5 bases each). TRBV7-1 is assigned to the ORF class and has an uncertain function. The germline V and J ends were trimmed by 3 bases and 10 bases, with 19 bases remaining between them. This CDR3 is 14 amino acids long. The CDR3 coding sequence is TGTGCCAGCAGCTCTGCCCAACTAGGGGTAAAACAGTACTTC. Its translation is CASSSAQLGVKQYF.

This chain uses TRBV7-2 with TRBJ2-2; D gene ambiguous. The V and J ends lost 1 base and 4 bases respectively, with 10 bases between them. Germline loops: CDR1 SGHTA, CDR2 FQGNSA. This CDR3 has 15 amino acids. This chain's CDR3 is CASSLVGRFTGELFF. The CDR3 region has the DNA TGTGCCAGCAGCTTAGTTGGGCGATTCACCGGGGAGCTGTTTTTT.

This rearrangement joins TRBV7-8 to TRBJ1-5; D is unclear. Germline lookup yields CDR1 SGHVS and CDR2 FQNEAQ. There are 14 residues in the CDR3. The germline V and J ends were trimmed by 1 base and 9 bases, with 13 bases remaining between them. CDR3 in amino acids: CASSLEPSKRPQHF. The CDR3 bases are TGTGCCAGCAGCTTAGAACCCAGCAAACGGCCCCAGCATTTT. Together with reference TRBV7-8 and TRBJ1-5, the CDR3 gives the full variable domain: GAGVSQSPRYKVAKRGQDVALRCDPISGHVSLFWYQQALGQGPEFLTYFQNEAQLDKSGLPSDRFFAERPEGSVSTLKIQRTQQEDSAVYLCASSLEPSKRPQHFGDGTRLSIL.

The chain couples TRBV18 to TRBJ1-5; tentative D call: TRBD1 (5 bases). The V gene's germline CDR1 is KGHSH and CDR2 LQKENI. V lost 4 bases to trimming and J lost 0 bases, with 19 bases between them. The CDR3 consists of 18 residues. The CDR3 nucleotides are TGTGCCAGCTCACGAGGGACCCGCAATACCGCTAGCAATCAGCCCCAGCATTTT. This gives the protein CASSRGTRNTASNQPQHF.

The chain combines TRBV12-5 with TRBJ2-1; 11 nucleotides agree with TRBD2. With 1 base clipped from V and 6 bases from J, the junction kept 2 bases outside the gene matches. The CDR3 covers 15 residues. Per germline, CDR1 LGHNT and CDR2 FRNRAP. The CDR3: CASGLAGTSGNEQFF. The CDR3 nucleotides are TGTGCTAGTGGTTTGGCCGGGACTAGCGGCAATGAGCAGTTCTTC. Drawing the rest from reference TRBV12-5 and TRBJ2-1, the complete variable domain is DARVTQTPRHKVTEMGQEVTMRCQPILGHNTVFWYRQTMMQGLELLAYFRNRAPLDDSGMPKDRFSAEMPDATLATLKIQPSEPRDSAVYFCASGLAGTSGNEQFFGPGTRLTVL.

The chain links TRBV7-8 to TRBJ1-6; D is undetermined. Germline assignment: CDR1 SGHVS and CDR2 FQNEAQ. Between the trimmed V and J ends, which lost 3 bases and 7 bases, there was a span of 4 bases. This CDR3 contains 12 residues. CDR3 sequence (DNA): TGTGCCAGCAGCTTCGGAAATTCACCCCTCCACTTT. This codes for CASSFGNSPLHF.

Here the CDR3 DNA reads TGTGCCAGCAGCCTTTCGACAGGGACTGAAGCTTTCTTT. Translation gives CASSLSTGTEAFF. The chain employs TRBV11-1 and TRBJ1-1, with 7 bases matching TRBD1. The CDR3 has 13 residues. Per the germline V gene, CDR1 is SGHAT and CDR2 is FQDESV (reference sequence). V dropped 5 bases and J dropped 5; count of bases not matched to a gene: 5.